This T cell receptor (beta chain) was observed in a study of blood T cell repertoires in COVID-19. Study overall: Italy, Spain and the United States were the sources of the convalescent and acute COVID-19 samples. T cells, B-cell-depleted T cells, or PBMCs provided the cDNA or gDNA that served as material.

Methods used by the authors: Estimation of nucleated cell counts was performed using reference gene primer amplification. Measured with immunoSEQ multiplex PCR; TCRdb has only the in-frame clones, and not every one. V, J and clone size reflect that table, while D and trimming were determined from the DNA. The sample has 50,000 or so clones, approximately 84% seen once. Sequenced input: peripheral blood. This sequence originates from a human donor in a cohort sampled during active COVID-19.

The CDR3 nucleotides read TGTGCCAGCCAATTCCCGGGACAAAGATATGGCTACACCTTC. Its translation is CASQFPGQRYGYTF. The chain has TRBV9 and TRBJ1-2; possibly TRBD1 for D (6 bases). This CDR3 comprises 14 residues. Germline V gene sequence: CDR1 SGDLS, CDR2 YYNGEE. Trimming removed 7 bases at V and 5 bases at J, with 18 bases between.